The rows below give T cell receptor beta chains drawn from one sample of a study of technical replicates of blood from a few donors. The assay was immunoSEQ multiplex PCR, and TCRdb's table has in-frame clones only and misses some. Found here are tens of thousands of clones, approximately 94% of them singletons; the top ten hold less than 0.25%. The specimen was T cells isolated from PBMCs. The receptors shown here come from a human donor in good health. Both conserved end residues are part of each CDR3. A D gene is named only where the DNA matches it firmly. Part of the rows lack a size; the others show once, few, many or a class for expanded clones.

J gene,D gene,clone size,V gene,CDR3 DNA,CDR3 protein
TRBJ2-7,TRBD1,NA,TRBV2,TGTGCCAGCAGTTGGACAGGGGGCGGCTACGAGCAGTACTTC,CASSWTGGGYEQYF
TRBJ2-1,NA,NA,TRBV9,TGTGCCAGCAGCGCCGACGGGGTGAATGAGCAGTTCTTC,CASSADGVNEQFF
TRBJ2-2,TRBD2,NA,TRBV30,TGTGCCTGGGGACTAGCGGGTACCGGGGAGCTGTTTTTT,CAWGLAGTGELFF
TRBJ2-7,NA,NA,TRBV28,TGTGCCAGCAGATTGGACGGGAGCTCCTACGAGCAGTACTTC,CASRLDGSSYEQYF
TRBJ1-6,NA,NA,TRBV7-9,TGTGCCAGCAGCTCGCAGGGCTCCTATAATTCACCCCTCCACTTT,CASSSQGSYNSPLHF
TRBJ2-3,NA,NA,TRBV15,TGTGCCACCAGCAGCATAAAAACAGGGAGCGGCACAGATACGCAGTATTTT,CATSSIKTGSGTDTQYF
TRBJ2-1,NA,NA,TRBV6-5,TGTGCCAGCAGTCCCCTACGTTTCAATGAGCAGTTCTTC,CASSPLRFNEQFF
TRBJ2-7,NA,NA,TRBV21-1,TGTGCCAGCAGCCCCAATCTAGCTATCTCCTACGAGCAGTACTTC,CASSPNLAISYEQYF
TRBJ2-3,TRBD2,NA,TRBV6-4,TGTGCCAGCAGTGAGACTAGCGGGAGGACAGATACGCAGTATTTT,CASSETSGRTDTQYF
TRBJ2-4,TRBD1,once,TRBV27,TGTGCCAGCAGTCAAAATTCAGGGGGCGACATTCAGTACTTC,CASSQNSGGDIQYF
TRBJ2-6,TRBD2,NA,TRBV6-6,TGTGCCAGCAGTTACGGCGGGAGCTCCAACGTCCTGACTTTC,CASSYGGSSNVLTF
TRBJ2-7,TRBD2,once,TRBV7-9,TGTGCCAGCAGGCCTACTAGCGGGATAAGTACCCACGAGCAGTACTTC,CASRPTSGISTHEQYF
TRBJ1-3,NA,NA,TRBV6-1,TGTGCCAGCAGTGAAGCGCCAGGTAGAGGAAACACCATATATTTT,CASSEAPGRGNTIYF
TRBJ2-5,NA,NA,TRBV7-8,TGTGCCAGCAGCTTAGCGGAGAACCAAGAGACCCAGTACTTC,CASSLAENQETQYF
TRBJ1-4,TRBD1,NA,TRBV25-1,TGTGCCAGCAGTGCGACAGGGTCTTGGGAAAAACTGTTTTTT,CASSATGSWEKLFF
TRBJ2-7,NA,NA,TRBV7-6,TGTGCCAGCAGCCCAAGCGAACTCTACGAGCAGTACTTC,CASSPSELYEQYF
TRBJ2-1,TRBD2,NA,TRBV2,TGTGCCAGCGGGGGGACTAGCGGGAGAATTGCTGCGTCCTACAATGAGCAGTTCTTC,CASGGTSGRIAASYNEQFF
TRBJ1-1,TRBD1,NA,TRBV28,TGTGCCAGCAGTTTGGGACAGGCACCTAAGGCTTTCTTT,CASSLGQAPKAFF
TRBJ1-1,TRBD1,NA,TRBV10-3,TGTGCCATCAGTAACCAACAGGGGTTAGCTTTCTTT,CAISNQQGLAFF
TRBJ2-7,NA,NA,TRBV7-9,TGTGCCAGCAGCCTGCAATCTGGGGGGTACGAGCAGTACTTC,CASSLQSGGYEQYF
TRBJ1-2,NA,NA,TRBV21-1,TGTGCCAGCAGCAAAATGCCCTCAGATATCAACTATGGCTACACCTTC,CASSKMPSDINYGYTF
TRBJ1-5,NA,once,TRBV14,TGTGCCAGCAGCCGGCCTAATCAGCCCCAGCATTTT,CASSRPNQPQHF
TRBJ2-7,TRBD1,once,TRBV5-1,TGCGCCAGCAGCCCTGGACAGGGCGACGAGCAGTACTTC,CASSPGQGDEQYF
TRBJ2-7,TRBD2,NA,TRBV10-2,TGCGCCAGCAGTTTCGGACTAGCGGGAGTGGGGGAGCAGTACTTC,CASSFGLAGVGEQYF
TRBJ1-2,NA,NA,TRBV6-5,TGTGCCAGCAGTTACTCCCCGGAGGGCAACTATGGCTACACCTTC,CASSYSPEGNYGYTF
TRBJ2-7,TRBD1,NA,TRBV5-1,TGCGCCAGCAGCCCCCCCAAAGGTAGGGGGCAGGGGAGCTCCTACGAGCAGTACTTC,CASSPPKGRGQGSSYEQYF
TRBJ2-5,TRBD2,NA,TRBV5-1,TGCGCCAGCAGCGTCCCGGGACTAGCGGGAGGAGAGACCCAGTACTTC,CASSVPGLAGGETQYF
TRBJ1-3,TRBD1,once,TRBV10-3,TGTGCCATCAGGGGACAGGGGTCCGGAAACACCATATATTTT,CAIRGQGSGNTIYF
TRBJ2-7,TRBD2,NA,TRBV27,TGTGCCAGCAGGAGCGGGAGGGCCGATTATAGTGTAAACGAGCAGTACTTC,CASRSGRADYSVNEQYF
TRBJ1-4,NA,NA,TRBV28,TGTGCCAGCAGTTTTCCTAGGACAGCTAATGAAAAACTGTTTTTT,CASSFPRTANEKLFF
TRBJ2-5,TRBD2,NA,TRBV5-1,TGCGCCAGCAGCCTTAGCGGGACGGGAGAGACCCAGTACTTC,CASSLSGTGETQYF
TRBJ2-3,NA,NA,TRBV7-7,TGTGCTAGCAGCCCCCAGACTCTCACAGATACGCAGTATTTT,CASSPQTLTDTQYF
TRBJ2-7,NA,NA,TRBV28,TGTGCCAGCATTTCTCTAGCGCTCGACGAGCAGTACTTC,CASISLALDEQYF
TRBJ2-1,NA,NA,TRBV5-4,TGTGCCAGCAGCTTGGTGTTGGCCGCCTACAATGAGCAGTTCTTC,CASSLVLAAYNEQFF
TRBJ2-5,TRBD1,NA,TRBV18,TGTGCCAGCTCACCAATAGTTGGGACAGCAGAGACCCAGTACTTC,CASSPIVGTAETQYF
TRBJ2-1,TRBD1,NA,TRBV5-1,TGCGCCAGCAGCGGGGGGACAGGCAATGAGCAGTTCTTC,CASSGGTGNEQFF
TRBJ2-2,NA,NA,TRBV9,TGTGCCAGCAGCGTAGAGGGGACCGGGGAGCTGTTTTTT,CASSVEGTGELFF
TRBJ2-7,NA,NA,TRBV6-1,TGTGCCAGCAGTGCGGGCGAGCAGTACTTC,CASSAGEQYF
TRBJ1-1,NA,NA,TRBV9,TGTGCCAGCAGCGTATCCGCCGGCAGGCCGAGCTTGAACACTGAAGCTTTCTTT,CASSVSAGRPSLNTEAFF
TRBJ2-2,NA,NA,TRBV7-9,TGTGCCGTCTCCTTCCCCCCAGGGTCCGGGGAGCTGTTTTTT,CAVSFPPGSGELFF
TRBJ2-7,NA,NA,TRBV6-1,TGTGCCAGCAGTGAAGTCCCTTACTACGAGCAGTACTTC,CASSEVPYYEQYF
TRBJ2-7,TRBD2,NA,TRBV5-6,TGTGCCAGCAGCTGGCTAGCGGGGGCCTACGAGCAGTACTTC,CASSWLAGAYEQYF
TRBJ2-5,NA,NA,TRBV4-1,TGCGCCAGCAGCCAAGATATTAGGGGGGGCACAGAGACCCAGTACTTC,CASSQDIRGGTETQYF
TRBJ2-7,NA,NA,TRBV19,TGTGCCAGTAGTATAGTGGAGGGCTCTTCCTACGAGCAGTACTTC,CASSIVEGSSYEQYF
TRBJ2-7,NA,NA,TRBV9,TGTGCCAGCAGCGTAGAGCAGGGTTGGTCCTACGAGCAGTACTTC,CASSVEQGWSYEQYF
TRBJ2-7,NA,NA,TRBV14,TGTGCCAGCAGCCAACAAAATATTGGGACATCCGACTACGAGCAGTACTTC,CASSQQNIGTSDYEQYF
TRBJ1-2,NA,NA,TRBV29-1,TGCAGCGTTTCCGGGATAAGGACAGCACCCTATGGCTACACCTTC,CSVSGIRTAPYGYTF
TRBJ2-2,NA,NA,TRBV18,TGTGCCAGCTCACGAGGACTGGCTAGGGACGGGGAGCTGTTTTTT,CASSRGLARDGELFF
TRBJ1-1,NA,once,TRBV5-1,TGCGCCAGCAGCTTGGCCGGGGGAGTCACTGAAGCTTTCTTT,CASSLAGGVTEAFF
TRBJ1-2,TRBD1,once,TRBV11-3,TGTGCCAGCAGTCAAGGGGCACCGGGACAGGGGGCGTTTGGCTACACCTTC,CASSQGAPGQGAFGYTF
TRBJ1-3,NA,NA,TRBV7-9,TGTGCCAGCAGCCCATCCGGAAACACCATATATTTT,CASSPSGNTIYF
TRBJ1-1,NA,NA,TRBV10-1,TGCGCCAGCAGTGACAGGAAGGGGACTGAAGCTTTCTTT,CASSDRKGTEAFF